This T cell receptor (beta chain) was recorded in a study of memory CD4+ T cells and cytomegalovirus serostatus. Study information: Healthy Belgian adult donors included under ten CMV-positive and 24 CMV-negative people. Findings and caveats of the study: The CMV-associated TCR signature appears largely within the CD4+ memory repertoire.

Single viable CD3+CD4+CD8-CD45RO+ cells were sorted as the memory CD4+ T cells. Donors' CMV status reflects serum IgG against pp150, pp28, p38, p52. Positive selection with CD4 microbeads enriched total CD4+ T cells. Some clones are missing from TCRdb's copy, which holds only in-frame ones; the method was immunoSEQ multiplex PCR. This sample has about 82,000 clones, with approximately 84% found just once. Comments on this clone: What it binds is not known.

Germline V gene data show CDR1 as MDHEN and CDR2 as SYDVKM. Trimming removed 6 bases at V and 7 bases at J, with 15 bases between. The CDR3 has 13 residues. Sequencing was carried out using memory CD4+ T cells from blood. This chain joins TRBV28 and TRBJ1-1; tentatively, D is TRBD1 (5 bases). The clonotype originates from an adult in good health and CMV-seronegative. CDR3: CASRYRQISEAFF. CDR3 coding DNA: TGTGCCAGCAGATATCGACAGATCAGTGAAGCTTTCTTT.